This T cell receptor (beta chain) came from a study of shared clonotypes between healthy human individuals (dated by TCRdb to about 2020). Context from the whole study: The cohort included a few men and a couple of women between 18 and 49 years of age. For each donor, three plates each were used for CD4 naive and CD4 memory, two plates were used for CD8 naive, and one plate was used for CD8 memory. To estimate repertoire size and how much clonotypes are shared between individuals, the study performed deep sequencing of blood TCR repertoires from a few healthy adults. Different laboratories and diverse techniques were used to prepare libraries and sequence TCR repertoires, to increase sequencing depth and limit assay-specific biases. Each donor's leukapheresis produced roughly between roughly 0.94 and 9.5 billion PBMCs. The study at large found these results: The genetic and exposure-history diversity represented was limited by the small number of donors. Pairwise subsampling led to the expectation that sequencing depth would affect the degree of clonotype sharing among donors. Sharing across a few donors was observed for around 5% of naive CD4, around 3.5% of naive CD8, roughly 2.4% of memory CD4, and approximately 0.41% of memory CD8 clonotypes. Even with the large sequencing depth, rarefaction of the sorted-subset datasets indicated that sequencing was incomplete. Only blood was sampled, and tissue TCR repertoires likely differ from those in blood. Naive subsets generally had larger estimated clonotype richness than memory subsets did. Clonotypes shared by all four sorted-subset donors showed higher generation probabilities than non-shared clonotypes.

Using the deep immunoSEQ assay, TCR CDR3 regions were amplified from genomic DNA by multiplex PCR. For each cell subset, the extracted genomic DNA was distributed evenly across all wells of several immunoSEQ 96-well plates, and each plate served as one replicate. For sorted subsets, each replicate PCR was loaded with 150 to 250 ng genomic DNA, equivalent to 30,000 or so T cell genomes. Purified libraries were measured with a Qubit 3.0 fluorometer, size-checked on a Bioanalyzer 2100, and measured again with the KAPA Library Quantification kit. Every immunoSEQ 96-well plate was sequenced on a dedicated single-read 150-cycle Illumina NextSeq 550 flow cell. The original pipeline was this. The immunoSEQ output contained only junctional sequences without quality scores, so filtering could not match that applied to full-length reads. To assign V/J genes and CDR3, sequences were annotated against IMGT germline references using PyIR, a Python wrapper for IgBLAST v1.9. Reads with weak V/J assignments (E-value above 1e-6), missing CDR3, stop codons, out-of-frame junctions, or ambiguous translated residues were removed. A V3J clonotype was defined by an identical inferred V gene, J gene, and CDR3 amino acid sequence. Percentage overlap between repertoires was computed as shared unique clonotypes divided by the size of the smaller repertoire. Richness of each repertoire was evaluated using RTK rarefaction, the Chao1 estimator, and Recon v2.1 estimates of unobserved clonotypes. Generation probabilities for all TCRbeta clonotypes obtained by the gDNA method from several donors were computed using OLGA. Imported from immuneACCESS, the table was reduced by TCRdb to in-frame sequences with V and J called. These copies leave out some clones; in studies compared against another copy, an unresolved V gene accounts for under half, and the cause of the remainder is not known. V and J calls and clone size come straight from that table; D and trimming were deduced from the DNA. The sample data list about 730,000 clones, and over 60% of these were observed just once. The ten most abundant clones make up about 1.8% of the sample.

Remarks on this clone: No antigen is known for it. No much larger clone is present one base from it, and per-base qualities are unavailable.

The CDR3 covers 15 residues, taking in both the cysteine and the phenylalanine. The CDR3 DNA has 45 bases and is translated from base 1. V loses 4 bases at its end and J loses 0 bases; junction bases beyond the gene matches: 2. CDR1 and CDR2 are drawn from the germline V gene: MGHRA, YSYEKL. The donors were healthy, HIV-negative adults with no recently reported acute infections or vaccinations. Only Caucasian adults living in Nashville, Tennessee, USA were represented among the donors. Magnetic negative selection was used to enrich CD4+ T cells, after which naive cells were positively selected on CD45RA and the negative fraction became the memory subset. Blood was obtained by leukapheresis, after which PBMCs were separated by Ficoll-Histopaque density gradient centrifugation and cryopreserved in liquid nitrogen vapor phase. Purity and quantity of every magnetically sorted T cell population were checked by analytical flow cytometry. Each sorted fraction had its genomic DNA isolated and then quantified by UV absorbance on a Nanodrop 2000c.

Rearrangement joined TRBV4-1 to TRBJ2-7, with 11 bases in between that match TRBD2. The sample consisted of memory CD4+ T cells sorted from blood. According to the study, the label for this sample's cell subset or site signals: CD45RA-negative fraction. This receptor was taken from a woman aged 25-40 years in good health. The DNA is as follows: TGCGCCAGCAGCCCGACTAGCGGGGACTCCTACGAGCAGTACTTC. Its product reads: CASSPTSGDSYEQYF.